The source of this T cell receptor (beta chain) is a study of T cell clonotyping in hematopoietic cell transplantation. Study-wide results and caveats: No sorting was done, leaving CD4 and CD8 contributions mixed. Broader posttransplant TCR repertoire diversity was predicted by graft donor and pretransplant recipient Inverse Simpson Index values. Pathologically expanded recipient clonotypes increased progressively from day 30 to day 180 as diversity fell.

For this clone: Its target is unknown.

V was trimmed by 0 bases and J by 0 bases, leaving 6 bases between them. Germline CDR1 reads SNHLY; CDR2 reads FYNNEI. The CDR3 is made up of 14 amino acids. Time point of the sample: recipient sample about 28 days before transplant, after cytoreduction. Recipients were bled about 28 days pretransplant and at posttransplant days 30, 100, 180. Here immunoSEQ multiplex PCR was the method, and the copy in TCRdb shows in-frame clones only, minus some. The sample comprises about 18,000 clones, 86% of which are singletons, and around 8.1% rests with the top ten. The receptor was isolated from a man aged 50-60 years with acute myeloid leukemia. Some clones in this sample may be carry-over from other donors' samples. This sequence joins TRBV2 and TRBJ2-7; D gene unclear. The sequenced sample was peripheral blood mononuclear cells, obtained before stem cell transplant. The CDR3 reads CASSEATYSYEQYF. CDR3 bases: TGTGCCAGCAGTGAAGCTACCTACTCCTACGAGCAGTACTTC.